Shown below are 5 T cell receptor beta chains from a single sample sequenced in a study of cytotoxic CD8 clonotypes in ibrutinib-treated CLL. Using immunoSEQ multiplex PCR, the repertoire was profiled, and TCRdb retains in-frame clones only, with some absent. The profile covers some 150,000 clones, with about 70% appearing a single time and around 5% taken by the ten largest. The sample here was PBMCs, taken after 24 months of ibrutinib treatment. The source is a human donor with chronic lymphocytic leukemia.

This clone was seen a handful of times. The chain is built from TRBV7-9 and TRBJ1-3, with D possibly matching TRBD1 (5 bases). V was clipped by 0 bases and J by 4 bases, with 10 bases between them. CDR3 size: 15 residues. In germline, CDR1 is SEHNR, CDR2 FQNEAQ (reference sequence). CDR3 DNA sequence: TGTGCCAGCAGCTTAGCGGGGGACCAAGGAAACACCATATATTTT. It codes for CASSLAGDQGNTIYF.

This chain uses TRBV7-9 with TRBJ2-7; 7 bases fit TRBD2. The CDR3 runs 15 residues. Per the germline V gene, CDR1 is SEHNR and CDR2 is FQNEAQ (reference sequence). Unmatched junction bases numbered 7, after V lost 0 bases and J lost 5 bases. This chain's CDR3 is CASSLAAGVGDEQYF. In DNA form, the CDR3 reads TGTGCCAGCAGCTTAGCGGCGGGAGTGGGCGACGAGCAGTACTTC. Full variable domain (missing parts from reference TRBV7-9 and TRBJ2-7): DTGVSQNPRHKITKRGQNVTFRCDPISEHNRLYWYRQTLGQGPEFLTYFQNEAQLEKSRLLSDRFSAERPKGSFSTLEIQRTEQGDSAMYLCASSLAAGVGDEQYFGPGTRLTVT.

The chain recombines TRBV30 with TRBJ2-3; TRBD2 matches 8 bases. With 0 bases clipped from V and 4 bases from J, the junction kept 3 bases outside the gene matches. The CDR3 spans 14 residues. Per the germline V gene, CDR1 is GTSNPN and CDR2 is SVGIG (reference sequence). The CDR3, as DNA: TGTGCCTGGAGTGTGGCGGGGGGCTCAGATACGCAGTATTTT. Its protein is CAWSVAGGSDTQYF.

This clone appeared once. The chain recombines TRBV6-5 with TRBJ1-5; D remains ambiguous. The CDR3 is made up of 13 amino acids. Between the trimmed V and J ends, which lost 5 bases and 5 bases, there was a span of 10 bases. Germline V gene data show CDR1 as MNHEY and CDR2 as SVGAGI. DNA of the CDR3: TGTGCCAGCAGTGCCAGTGGGGATCAGCCCCAGCATTTT. Its translation: CASSASGDQPQHF.

CDR3 DNA sequence: TGTGCCAGCAGCTACCCCCAGGGACGGGGGTCCTACGAGCAGTACTTC. Translating it yields CASSYPQGRGSYEQYF. The chain is built from TRBV11-3 and TRBJ2-7; D might be TRBD2 (6 bases). The CDR3 contains 16 residues. V was pared by 4 bases and J by 1 base, with 17 bases between. The germline gives CDR1 SGHNT, CDR2 YENEEA.